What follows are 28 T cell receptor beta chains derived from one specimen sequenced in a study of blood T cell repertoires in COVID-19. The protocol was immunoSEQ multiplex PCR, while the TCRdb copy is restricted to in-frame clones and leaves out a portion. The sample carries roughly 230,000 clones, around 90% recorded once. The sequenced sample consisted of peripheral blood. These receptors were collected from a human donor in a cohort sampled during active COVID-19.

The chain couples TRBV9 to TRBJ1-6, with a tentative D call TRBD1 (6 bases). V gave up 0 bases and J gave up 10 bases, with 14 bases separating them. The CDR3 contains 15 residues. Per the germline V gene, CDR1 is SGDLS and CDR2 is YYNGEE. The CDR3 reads CASSVGTAISSPLHF. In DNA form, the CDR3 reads TGTGCCAGCAGCGTAGGGACAGCTATTTCCTCACCCCTCCACTTT.

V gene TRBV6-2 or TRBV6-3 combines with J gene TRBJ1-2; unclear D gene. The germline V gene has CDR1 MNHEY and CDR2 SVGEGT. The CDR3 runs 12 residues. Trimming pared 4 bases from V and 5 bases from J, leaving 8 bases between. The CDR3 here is CASSLVRYGYTF. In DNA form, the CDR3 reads TGTGCCAGCAGTTTAGTTCGGTATGGCTACACCTTC.

The DNA for the CDR3 is TGTGCCAGCAGTTACTCGCTAAGAGCAGGGGACACTGAAGCTTTCTTT. It codes for CASSYSLRAGDTEAFF. The chain joins TRBV6-2 or TRBV6-3 to TRBJ1-1, with a weak D call TRBD1 (6 bases). Germline V gene lookup returns CDR1 MNHEY and CDR2 SVGEGT. The CDR3 runs to 16 residues. Deletions cut 0 bases from V and 3 bases from J, with 14 bases between.

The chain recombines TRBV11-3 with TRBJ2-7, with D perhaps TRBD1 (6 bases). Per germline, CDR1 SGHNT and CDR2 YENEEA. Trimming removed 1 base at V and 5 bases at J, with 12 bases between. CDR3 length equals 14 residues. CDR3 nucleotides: TGTGCCAGCAGCTTAGGCCACAGGGTCCACGAGCAGTACTTC. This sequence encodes CASSLGHRVHEQYF.

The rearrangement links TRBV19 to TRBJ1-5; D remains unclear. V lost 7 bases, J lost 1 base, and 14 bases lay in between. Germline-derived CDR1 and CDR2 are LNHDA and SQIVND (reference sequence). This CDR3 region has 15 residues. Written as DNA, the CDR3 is TGTGCCAGTACCCTCGGGTGGCGGAGCAATCAGCCCCAGCATTTT. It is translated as CASTLGWRSNQPQHF. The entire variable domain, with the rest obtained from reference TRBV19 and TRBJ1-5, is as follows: DGGITQSPKYLFRKEGQNVTLSCEQNLNHDAMYWYRQDPGQGLRLIYYSQIVNDFQKGDIAEGYSVSREKKESFPLTVTSAQKNPTAFYLCASTLGWRSNQPQHFGDGTRLSIL.

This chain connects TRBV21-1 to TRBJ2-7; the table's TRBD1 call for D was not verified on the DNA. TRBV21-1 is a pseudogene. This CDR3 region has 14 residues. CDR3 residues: CASSSTALSYEQYF. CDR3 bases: TGTGCCAGCAGTAGTACAGCTCTCTCCTACGAGCAGTACTTC.

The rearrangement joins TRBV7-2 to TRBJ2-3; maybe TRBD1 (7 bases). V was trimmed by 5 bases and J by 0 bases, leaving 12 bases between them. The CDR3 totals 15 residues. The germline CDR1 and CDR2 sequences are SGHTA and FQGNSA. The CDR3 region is CASSQGGLSTDTQYF. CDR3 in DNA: TGTGCCAGCAGCCAGGGGGGTCTTAGCACAGATACGCAGTATTTT.

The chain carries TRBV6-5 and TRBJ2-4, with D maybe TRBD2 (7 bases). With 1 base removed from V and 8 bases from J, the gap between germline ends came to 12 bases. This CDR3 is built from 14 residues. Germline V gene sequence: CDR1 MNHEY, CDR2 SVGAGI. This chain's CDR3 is CASSYLGEGDIQYF. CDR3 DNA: TGTGCCAGCAGTTACTTAGGGGAGGGGGACATTCAGTACTTC.

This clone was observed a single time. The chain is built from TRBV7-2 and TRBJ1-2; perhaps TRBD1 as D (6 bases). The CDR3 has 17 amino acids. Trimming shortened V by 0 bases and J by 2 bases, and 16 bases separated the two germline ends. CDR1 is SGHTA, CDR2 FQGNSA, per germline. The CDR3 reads CASSLARGSRGNYGYTF. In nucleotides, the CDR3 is TGTGCCAGCAGCTTAGCGAGGGGAAGCAGGGGAAACTATGGCTACACCTTC.

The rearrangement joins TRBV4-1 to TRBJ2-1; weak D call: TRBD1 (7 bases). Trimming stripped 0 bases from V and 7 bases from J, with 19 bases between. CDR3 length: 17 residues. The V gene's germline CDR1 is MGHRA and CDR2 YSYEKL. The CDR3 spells CASSQDLTTGDSNEQFF. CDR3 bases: TGCGCCAGCAGCCAAGACCTCACAACGGGGGACAGTAATGAGCAGTTCTTC.

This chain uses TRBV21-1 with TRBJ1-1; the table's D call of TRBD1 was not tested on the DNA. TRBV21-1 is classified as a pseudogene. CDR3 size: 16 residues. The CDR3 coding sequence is TGTGCCAGCAGCCCACCGGGACAGGGACCGAACACTGAAGCTTTCTTT. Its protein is CASSPPGQGPNTEAFF.

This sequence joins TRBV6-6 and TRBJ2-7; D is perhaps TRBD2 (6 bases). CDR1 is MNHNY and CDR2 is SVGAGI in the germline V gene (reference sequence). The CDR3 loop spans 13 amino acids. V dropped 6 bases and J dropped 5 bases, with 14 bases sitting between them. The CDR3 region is CASRSLAIHEQYF. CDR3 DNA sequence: TGTGCCAGCAGGTCCCTAGCGATCCACGAGCAGTACTTC.

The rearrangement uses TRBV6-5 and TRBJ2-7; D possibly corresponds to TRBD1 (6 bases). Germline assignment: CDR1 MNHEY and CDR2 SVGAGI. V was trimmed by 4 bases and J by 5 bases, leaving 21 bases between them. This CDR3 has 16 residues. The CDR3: CASSSLLGGRGHEQYF. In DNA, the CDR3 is TGTGCCAGCAGTTCCCTCCTAGGGGGTAGAGGCCACGAGCAGTACTTC.

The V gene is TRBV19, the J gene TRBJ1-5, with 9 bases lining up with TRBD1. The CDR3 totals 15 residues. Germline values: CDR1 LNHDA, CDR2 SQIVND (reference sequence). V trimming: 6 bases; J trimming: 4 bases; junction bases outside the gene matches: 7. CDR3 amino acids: CASRDRGPKNQPQHF. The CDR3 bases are TGTGCCAGTAGGGACAGGGGACCTAAAAATCAGCCCCAGCATTTT.

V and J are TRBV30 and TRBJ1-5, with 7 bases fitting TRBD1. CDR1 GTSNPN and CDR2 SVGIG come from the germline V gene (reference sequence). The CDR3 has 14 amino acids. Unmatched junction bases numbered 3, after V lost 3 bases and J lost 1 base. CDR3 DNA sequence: TGTGCCTGGAGGATGACAGGGAGCAATCAGCCCCAGCATTTT. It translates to CAWRMTGSNQPQHF.

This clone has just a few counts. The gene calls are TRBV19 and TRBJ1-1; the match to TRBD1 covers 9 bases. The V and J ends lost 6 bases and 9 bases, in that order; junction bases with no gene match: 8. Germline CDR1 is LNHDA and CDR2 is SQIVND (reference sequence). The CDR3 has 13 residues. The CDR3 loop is CASSLTGGTQAFF. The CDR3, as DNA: TGTGCCAGTAGCCTGACAGGGGGTACCCAAGCTTTCTTT.

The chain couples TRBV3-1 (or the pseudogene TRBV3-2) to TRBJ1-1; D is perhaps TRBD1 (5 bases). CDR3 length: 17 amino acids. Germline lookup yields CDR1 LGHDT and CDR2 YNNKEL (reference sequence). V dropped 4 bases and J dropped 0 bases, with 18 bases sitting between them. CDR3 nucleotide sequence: TGTGCCAGCAGCCCAAGCCCTGTTTGGGGCTTGAACACTGAAGCTTTCTTT. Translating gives CASSPSPVWGLNTEAFF.

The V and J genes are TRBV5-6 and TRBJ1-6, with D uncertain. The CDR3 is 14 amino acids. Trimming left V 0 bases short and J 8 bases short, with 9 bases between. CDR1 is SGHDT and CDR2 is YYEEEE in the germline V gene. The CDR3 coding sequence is TGTGCCAGCAGCTTGGACAGATTTCATTCACCCCTCCACTTT. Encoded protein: CASSLDRFHSPLHF.

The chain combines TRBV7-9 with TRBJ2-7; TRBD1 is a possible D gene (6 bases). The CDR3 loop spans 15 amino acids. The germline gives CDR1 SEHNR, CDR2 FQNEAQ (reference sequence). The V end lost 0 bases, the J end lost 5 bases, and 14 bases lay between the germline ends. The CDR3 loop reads CASSLARQGKDEQYF. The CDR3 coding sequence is TGTGCCAGCAGCTTAGCGCGGCAGGGGAAAGACGAGCAGTACTTC.

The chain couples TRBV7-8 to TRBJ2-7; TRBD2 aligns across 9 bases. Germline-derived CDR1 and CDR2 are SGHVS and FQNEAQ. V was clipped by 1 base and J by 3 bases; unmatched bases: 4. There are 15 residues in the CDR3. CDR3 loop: CASSLVVAGDYEQYF. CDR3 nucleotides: TGTGCCAGCAGCTTAGTAGTAGCGGGAGACTACGAGCAGTACTTC.

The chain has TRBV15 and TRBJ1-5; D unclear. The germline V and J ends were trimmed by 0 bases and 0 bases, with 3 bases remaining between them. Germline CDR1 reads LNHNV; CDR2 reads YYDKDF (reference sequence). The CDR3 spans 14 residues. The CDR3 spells CATSRDYSNQPQHF. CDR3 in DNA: TGTGCCACCAGCAGAGACTATAGCAATCAGCCCCAGCATTTT.

The CDR3 region has the DNA TGTGCCAGCAGCTTGGCCACTAGCGGGGTTCCCTACGAGCAGTACTTC. This translates into CASSLATSGVPYEQYF. V gene TRBV5-4 combines with J gene TRBJ2-7; 10 bases are a match to TRBD2. Germline V gives CDR1 SGHNT, CDR2 YYREEE (reference sequence). Unmatched junction bases numbered 5, after V lost 0 bases and J lost 2 bases. The CDR3 length is 16 residues. Based on the CDR3 plus reference TRBV5-4 and TRBJ2-7, the full variable domain is ETGVTQSPTHLIKTRGQQVTLRCSSQSGHNTVSWYQQALGQGPQFIFQYYREEENGRGNFPPRFSGLQFPNYSSELNVNALELDDSALYLCASSLATSGVPYEQYFGPGTRLTVT.

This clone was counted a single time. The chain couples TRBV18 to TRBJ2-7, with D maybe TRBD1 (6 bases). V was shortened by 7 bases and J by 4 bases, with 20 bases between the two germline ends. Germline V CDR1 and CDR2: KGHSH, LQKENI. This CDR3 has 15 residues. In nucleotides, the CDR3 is TGTGCCAGCTTCCGGGACATCAAGTCGGTTTACGAGCAGTACTTC. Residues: CASFRDIKSVYEQYF.

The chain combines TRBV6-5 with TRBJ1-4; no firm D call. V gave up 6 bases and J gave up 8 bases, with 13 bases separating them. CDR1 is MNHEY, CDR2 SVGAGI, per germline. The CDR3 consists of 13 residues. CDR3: CASRVFGSEKLFF. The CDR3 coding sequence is TGTGCCAGCAGGGTTTTTGGGAGCGAAAAACTGTTTTTT.

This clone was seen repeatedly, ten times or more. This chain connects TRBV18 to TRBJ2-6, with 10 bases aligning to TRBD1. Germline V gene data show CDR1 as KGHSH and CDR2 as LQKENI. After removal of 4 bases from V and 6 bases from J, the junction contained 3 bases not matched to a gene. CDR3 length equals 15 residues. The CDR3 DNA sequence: TGTGCCAGCTCACTGACAGGGGGCGAGGCCAACGTCCTGACTTTC. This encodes CASSLTGGEANVLTF. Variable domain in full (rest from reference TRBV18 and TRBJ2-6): NAGVMQNPRHLVRRRGQEARLRCSPMKGHSHVYWYRQLPEEGLKFMVYLQKENIIDESGMPKERFSAEFPKEGPSILRIQQVVRGDSAAYFCASSLTGGEANVLTFGAGSRLTVL.

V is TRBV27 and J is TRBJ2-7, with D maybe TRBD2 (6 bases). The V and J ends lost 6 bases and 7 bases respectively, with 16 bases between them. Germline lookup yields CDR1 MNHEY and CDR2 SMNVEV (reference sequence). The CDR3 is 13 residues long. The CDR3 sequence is CASRSGRGSEQYF. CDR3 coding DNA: TGTGCCAGCAGGTCGGGCCGGGGGAGTGAGCAGTACTTC.

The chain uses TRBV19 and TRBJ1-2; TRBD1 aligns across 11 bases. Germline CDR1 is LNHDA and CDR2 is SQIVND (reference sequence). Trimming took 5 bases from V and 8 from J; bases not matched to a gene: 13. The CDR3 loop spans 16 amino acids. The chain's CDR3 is CASSLRTGGTPSGYTF. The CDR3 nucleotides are TGTGCCAGTAGTCTCCGGACAGGGGGCACCCCAAGCGGCTACACCTTC.

The CDR3, as DNA: TGTGCCAGCAGCCAAGTTAAGGGGTCGAACACTGAAGCTTTCTTT. Amino acids: CASSQVKGSNTEAFF. The rearrangement joins TRBV14 to TRBJ1-1; weak D call: TRBD1 (5 bases). The CDR3 covers 15 residues. In germline, CDR1 is SGHDN, CDR2 FVKESK. V lost 1 base, J lost 1 base, and 10 bases lay in between.